The 5 T cell receptor beta chains below come from one sample, sequenced in a study of long-term antiretroviral therapy in people with HIV (dated by TCRdb to between 2021 and 2022). The immunoSEQ hsTCRB v3.0 assay was used at survey level resolution to sequence the TRB variable region. TCRdb carries this immuneACCESS record with in-frame sequences only. Its versions omit some clonotypes, under half of them owing to an unresolved V gene in the studies checked, with the rest unexplained. The sample records approximately 36,000 clones, approximately 80% of which are singletons. Jointly, the top ten make up 5.5% to 7.5% of the sample. The specimen was unsorted PBMCs, collected 0.6 years after starting antiretroviral therapy. The receptors were sampled from a man between 18 and 29 years old with HIV.

The chain has TRBV5-8 and TRBJ1-5; 9 bases agree with TRBD1. V lost 4 bases and J lost 2; bases outside the gene matches: 10. This CDR3 spans 17 amino acids. Germline V CDR1 and CDR2: SGHTS, YDEGEE. The CDR3 region has the DNA TGTGCCAGCAGCCCGGGACAGGGTCGGTTGCGCAATCAGCCCCAGCATTTT. Translating gives CASSPGQGRLRNQPQHF. Full variable domain (outside the CDR3, taken from reference TRBV5-8 and TRBJ1-5): EAGVTQSPTHLIKTRGQQATLRCSPISGHTSVYWYQQALGLGLQFLLWYDEGEERNRGNFPPRFSGRQFPNYSSELNVNALELEDSALYLCASSPGQGRLRNQPQHFGDGTRLSIL.

This clone is a singleton in its sample. This rearrangement joins TRBV6-5 to TRBJ2-4; TRBD2 might be the D (6 bases). V was clipped by 5 bases and J by 7 bases, with 18 bases between them. This CDR3 has 15 amino acids. Germline V gene data show CDR1 as MNHEY and CDR2 as SVGAGI. In DNA, the CDR3 is TGTGCCAGCAGTAGAGGTGGCGGGAAGGCCAACATTCAGTACTTC. This gives the protein CASSRGGGKANIQYF.

This chain connects TRBV9 to TRBJ2-3, with TRBD2 matching 10 bases. CDR3 length: 17 amino acids. Germline V gene lookup returns CDR1 SGDLS and CDR2 YYNGEE. Trimming at V came to 3 bases and at J to 2 bases, leaving 9 bases not matched to a gene. The CDR3 bases are TGTGCCAGCAGCGATCAGAGGACTAGCGGAAACACAGATACGCAGTATTTT. This gives the protein CASSDQRTSGNTDTQYF.

The rearrangement uses TRBV7-8 and TRBJ2-7; tentative D call: TRBD1 (6 bases). The CDR3 loop spans 13 amino acids. Trimming cost V 5 bases and J 4 bases, with 12 bases left between them. Looked up from germline, CDR1 is SGHVS and CDR2 is FQNEAQ. CDR3 sequence reads: CASSPWTDYEQYF. The CDR3 region has the DNA TGTGCCAGCAGCCCGTGGACAGATTACGAGCAGTACTTC.

In its sample, this clone is medium-sized. The chain has TRBV29-1 and TRBJ2-7; the match to TRBD1 covers 10 bases. This CDR3 has 14 residues. J was trimmed by 3 bases and V by 2 bases; bases with no gene match: 4. Germline V lookup: CDR1 SQVTM, CDR2 ANQGSEA. CDR3 amino acids: CSVELGDRGYEQYF. DNA of the CDR3: TGCAGCGTTGAATTAGGGGACAGGGGCTACGAGCAGTACTTC.